The 8 T cell receptor beta chains below all came from one sample that was sequenced in a study of low-dose radiotherapy and immunotherapy resistance in tumors. TRAV- and TRBV-specific primers, spanning alpha and beta chains, primed first-strand cDNA. Both a constant-region primer and a V-primer adapter served to amplify TCRs across 15 to 25 PCR cycles. TCRdb reprocessed the reads with MiXCR, giving one entry per CDR3 protein. This sample has roughly 90,000 distinct CDR3 sequences, with 20% to 25% found just once. Described time point: after trial treatment. As to treatment: LDRT plus nivolumab, ipilimumab, low-dose cyclophosphamide and aspirin (RACIN trial). This sample comprised PBMCs, obtained after low-dose radiotherapy plus immunotherapy. These TCRs come from a female donor with ovarian cancer.

The J gene is TRBJ1-1, the V gene TRBV6-2 or TRBV6-3; D may be TRBD1 (6 bases). This CDR3 has 14 amino acids. The germline V and J ends were trimmed by 2 bases and 5 bases, with 12 bases remaining between them. Germline CDR1 is MNHEY and CDR2 is SVGEGT. CDR3 sequence reads: CASSYGGGRTEAFF. The CDR3, as DNA: TGTGCCAGCAGTTACGGAGGGGGGCGAACTGAAGCTTTCTTT.

The chain joins TRBV6-2 or TRBV6-3 to TRBJ1-1, with unresolved D. CDR1 and CDR2 (germline): MNHEY, SVGEGT. Trimming cost V 6 bases and J 2 bases, with 13 bases left between them. The CDR3 spans 14 residues. CDR3: CASSQRADNTEAFF. CDR3 sequence (DNA): TGTGCCAGCAGCCAAAGGGCCGACAACACTGAAGCTTTCTTT.

The count of this clonotype is one. A far larger clone lies a single base away; this is likely a read error. The chain joins TRBV6-5 to TRBJ2-2; 8 bases map to TRBD1. The CDR3 contains 17 residues. Germline loops: CDR1 MNHEY, CDR2 SVGAGI. The CDR3 nucleotides read TGTGCCAGCGGTTACTCGAGTCAGGGGGCGCCCACCGGGGAGCTGTTTTTT. It is translated as CASGYSSQGAPTGELFF.

This clonotype was recorded at least ten times. The chain links TRBV5-1 to TRBJ2-1; 10 nucleotides match TRBD2. Germline assignment: CDR1 SGHRS and CDR2 YFSETQ. The ends lost 1 base at V and 7 bases at J; junction bases unmatched: 5. The CDR3 consists of 15 residues. CDR3 nucleotides: TGCGCCAGCAGCTTGTTAGCGGGGGGATTTAATGAGCAGTTCTTC. It yields the protein CASSLLAGGFNEQFF.

About this clonotype itself: A far more abundant clone sits one base away, making this likely a read error. The CDR3 loop reads CASSRGTSANEQYF. CDR3 coding DNA: TGTGCCAGCAGTCGAGGGACCTCGGCCAATGAGCAGTACTTC. The chain has TRBV6-2 or TRBV6-3 and TRBJ2-7, with D perhaps matching TRBD1 or TRBD2 (5 bases each). CDR1 and CDR2 from the germline V gene are MNHEY and SVGEGT. This CDR3 is 14 amino acids long. The V end was cut by 5 bases, the J end by 7 bases, with 18 bases between.

The sample holds a few counts of this clonotype. This may be a read error: a much more frequent sequence differs by one nucleotide. The rearrangement joins TRBV13 to TRBJ2-7, with D tentatively TRBD1 or TRBD2 (5 bases each). V dropped 5 bases and J dropped 7 bases, with 21 bases sitting between them. Germline values: CDR1 PRHDT, CDR2 FYEKMQ (reference sequence). The CDR3 is 15 amino acids. DNA for the CDR3: TGTGCCAGCAGCCCGGGACCTATGCCCTACAATGAGCAGTACTTC. This sequence encodes CASSPGPMPYNEQYF.

This clonotype showed up many times. The V gene is TRBV20-1, the J gene TRBJ2-1; a weak D match, TRBD1 (5 bases). V was clipped by 1 base and J by 6 bases, with 13 bases between them. The V gene's germline CDR1 is DFQATT and CDR2 SNEGSKA (reference sequence). There are 14 residues in the CDR3. The CDR3 region is CSARGQGHRNEQFF. The CDR3 nucleotides read TGCAGTGCTAGAGGTCAGGGTCATCGCAATGAGCAGTTCTTC.

The V gene is TRBV25-1, the J gene TRBJ2-3, with TRBD2 matching 14 bases. This CDR3 contains 17 residues. The V and J ends lost 5 bases and 7 bases, in that order; junction bases with no gene match: 11. Germline-derived CDR1 and CDR2 are MGHDK and SYGVNS. The CDR3 protein is CASSPGTSGSPLNTQYF. CDR3 nucleotides: TGTGCCAGCAGTCCCGGGACTAGCGGGAGCCCATTGAATACGCAGTATTTT.